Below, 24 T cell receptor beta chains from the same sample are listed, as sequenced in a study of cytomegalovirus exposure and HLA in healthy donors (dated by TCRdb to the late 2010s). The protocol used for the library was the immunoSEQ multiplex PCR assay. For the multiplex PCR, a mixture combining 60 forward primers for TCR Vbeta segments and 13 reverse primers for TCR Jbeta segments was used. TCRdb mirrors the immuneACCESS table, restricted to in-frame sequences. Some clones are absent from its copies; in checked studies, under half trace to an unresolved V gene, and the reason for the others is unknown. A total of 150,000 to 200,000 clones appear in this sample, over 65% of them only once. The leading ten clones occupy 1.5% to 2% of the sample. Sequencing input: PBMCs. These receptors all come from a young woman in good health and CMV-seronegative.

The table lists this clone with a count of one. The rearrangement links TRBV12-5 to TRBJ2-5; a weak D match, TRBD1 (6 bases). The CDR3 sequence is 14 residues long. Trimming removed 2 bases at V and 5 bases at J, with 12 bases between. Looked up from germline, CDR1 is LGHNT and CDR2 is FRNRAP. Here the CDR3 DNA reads TGTGCTAGTGGTTTGTCAGGGGCCGGGGAGACCCAGTACTTC. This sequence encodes CASGLSGAGETQYF.

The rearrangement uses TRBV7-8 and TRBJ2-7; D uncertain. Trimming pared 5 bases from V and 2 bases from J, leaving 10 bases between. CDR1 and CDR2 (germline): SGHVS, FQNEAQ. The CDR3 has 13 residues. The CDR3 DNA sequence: TGTGCCAGCAGCCATCGAATAGCCTACGAGCAGTACTTC. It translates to CASSHRIAYEQYF.

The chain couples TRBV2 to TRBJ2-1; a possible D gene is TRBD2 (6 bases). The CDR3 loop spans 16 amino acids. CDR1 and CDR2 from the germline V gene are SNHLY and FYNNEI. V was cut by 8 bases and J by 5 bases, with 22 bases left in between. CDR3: CASWGVTGAGNNEQFF. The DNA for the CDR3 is TGTGCCAGCTGGGGGGTGACGGGAGCAGGGAACAATGAGCAGTTCTTC.

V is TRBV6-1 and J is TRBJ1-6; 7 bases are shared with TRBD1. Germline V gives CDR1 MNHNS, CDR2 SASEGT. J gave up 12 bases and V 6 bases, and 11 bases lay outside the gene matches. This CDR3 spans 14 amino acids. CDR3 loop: CASRDRDSPIPLHF. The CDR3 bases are TGTGCCAGCAGGGACCGGGACAGCCCAATACCCCTCCACTTT.

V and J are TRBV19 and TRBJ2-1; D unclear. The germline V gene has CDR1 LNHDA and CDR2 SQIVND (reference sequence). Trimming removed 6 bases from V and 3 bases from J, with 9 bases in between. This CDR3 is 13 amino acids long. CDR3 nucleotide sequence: TGTGCCAGTAGCGGAGATTTCTACAATGAGCAGTTCTTC. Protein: CASSGDFYNEQFF.

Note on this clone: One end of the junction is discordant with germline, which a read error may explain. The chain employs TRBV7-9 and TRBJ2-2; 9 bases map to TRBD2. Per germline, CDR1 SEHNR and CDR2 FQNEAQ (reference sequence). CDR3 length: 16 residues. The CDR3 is CSSSQGGLAGIGELFF. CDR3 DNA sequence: TGTTCCAGCAGTCAAGGGGGTCTAGCGGGAATCGGGGAGCTGTTTTTT.

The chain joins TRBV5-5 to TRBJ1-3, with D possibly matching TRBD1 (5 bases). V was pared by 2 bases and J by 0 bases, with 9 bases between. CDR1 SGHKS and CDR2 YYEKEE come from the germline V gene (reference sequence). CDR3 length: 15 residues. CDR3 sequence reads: CASSFGGFSGNTIYF. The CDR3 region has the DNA TGTGCCAGCAGCTTCGGGGGATTCTCTGGAAACACCATATATTTT. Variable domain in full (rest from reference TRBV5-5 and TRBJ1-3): DAGVTQSPTHLIKTRGQQVTLRCSPISGHKSVSWYQQVLGQGPQFIFQYYEKEERGRGNFPDRFSARQFPNYSSELNVNALLLGDSALYLCASSFGGFSGNTIYFGEGSWLTVV.

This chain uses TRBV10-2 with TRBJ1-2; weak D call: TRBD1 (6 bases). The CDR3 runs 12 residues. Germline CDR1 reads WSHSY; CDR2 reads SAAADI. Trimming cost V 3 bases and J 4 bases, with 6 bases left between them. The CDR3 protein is CASSDRGYGYTF. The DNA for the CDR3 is TGCGCCAGCAGTGACAGGGGCTATGGCTACACCTTC.

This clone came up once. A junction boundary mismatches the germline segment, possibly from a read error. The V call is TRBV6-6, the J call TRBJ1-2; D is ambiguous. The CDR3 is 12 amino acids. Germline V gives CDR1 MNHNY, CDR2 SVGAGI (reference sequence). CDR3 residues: CASSTAEGGCSF. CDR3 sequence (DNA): TGTGCCAGCAGTACCGCGGAGGGAGGCTGCTCCTTC.

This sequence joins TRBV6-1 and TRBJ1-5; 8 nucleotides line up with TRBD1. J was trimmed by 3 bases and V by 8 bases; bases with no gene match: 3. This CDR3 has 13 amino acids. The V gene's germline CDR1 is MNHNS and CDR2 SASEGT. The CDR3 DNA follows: TGTGCCAGCCGGACAGGGAACAATCAGCCCCAGCATTTT. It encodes CASRTGNNQPQHF.

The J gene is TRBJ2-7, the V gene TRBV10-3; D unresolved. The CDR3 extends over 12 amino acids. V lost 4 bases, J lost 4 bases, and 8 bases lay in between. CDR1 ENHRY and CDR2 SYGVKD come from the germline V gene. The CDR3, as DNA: TGTGCCATCAGTGTCGGAGCGTACGAGCAGTACTTC. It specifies CAISVGAYEQYF.

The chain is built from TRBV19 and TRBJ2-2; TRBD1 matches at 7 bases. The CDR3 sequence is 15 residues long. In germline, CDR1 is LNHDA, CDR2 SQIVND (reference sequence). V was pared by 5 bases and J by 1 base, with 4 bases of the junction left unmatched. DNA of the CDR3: TGTGCCAGTAGTTCCGGGACAGTGAACACCGGGGAGCTGTTTTTT. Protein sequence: CASSSGTVNTGELFF.

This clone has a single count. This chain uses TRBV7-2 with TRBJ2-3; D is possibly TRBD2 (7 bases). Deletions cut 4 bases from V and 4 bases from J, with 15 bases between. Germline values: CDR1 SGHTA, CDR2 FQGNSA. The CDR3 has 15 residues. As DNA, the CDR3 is TGTGCCAGCAGCTGGGTCGGGGGGCTCCCAGATACGCAGTATTTT. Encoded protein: CASSWVGGLPDTQYF.

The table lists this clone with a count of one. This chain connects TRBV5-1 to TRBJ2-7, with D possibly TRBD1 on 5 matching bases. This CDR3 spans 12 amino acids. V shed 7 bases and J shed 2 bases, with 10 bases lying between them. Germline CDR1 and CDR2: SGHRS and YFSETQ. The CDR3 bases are TGCGCCAGCGGCAGGGCCCCCTACGAGCAGTACTTC. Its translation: CASGRAPYEQYF.

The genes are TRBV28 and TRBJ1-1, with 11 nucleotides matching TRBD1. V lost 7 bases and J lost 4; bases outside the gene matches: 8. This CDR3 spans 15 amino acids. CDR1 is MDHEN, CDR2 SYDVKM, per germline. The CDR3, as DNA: TGTGCCAGCATTACATCCGGGACAGGGGGCACTGAAGCTTTCTTT. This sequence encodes CASITSGTGGTEAFF.

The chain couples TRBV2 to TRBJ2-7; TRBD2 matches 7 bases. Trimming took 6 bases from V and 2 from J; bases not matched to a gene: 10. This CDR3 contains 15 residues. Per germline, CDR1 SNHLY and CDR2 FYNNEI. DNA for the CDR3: TGTGCCAGCAGCGCAGTGGGAGGGGCCACCTACGAGCAGTACTTC. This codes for CASSAVGGATYEQYF.

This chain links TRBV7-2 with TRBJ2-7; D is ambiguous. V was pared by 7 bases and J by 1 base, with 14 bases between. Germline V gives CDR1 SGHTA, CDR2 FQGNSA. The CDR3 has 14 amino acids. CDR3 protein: CASTPPRRSYEQYF. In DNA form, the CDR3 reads TGTGCCAGCACCCCACCGCGCCGATCCTACGAGCAGTACTTC.

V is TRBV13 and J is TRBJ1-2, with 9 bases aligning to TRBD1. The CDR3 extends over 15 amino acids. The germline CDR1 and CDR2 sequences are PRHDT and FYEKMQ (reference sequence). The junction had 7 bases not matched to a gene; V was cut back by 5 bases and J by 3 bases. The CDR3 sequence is CASSPAGTGYYGYTF. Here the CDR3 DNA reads TGTGCCAGCAGCCCCGCCGGGACAGGGTACTATGGCTACACCTTC.

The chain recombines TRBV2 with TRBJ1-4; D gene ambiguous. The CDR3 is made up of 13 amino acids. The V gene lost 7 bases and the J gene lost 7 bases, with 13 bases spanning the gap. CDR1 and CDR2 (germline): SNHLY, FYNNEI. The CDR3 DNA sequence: TGTGCCAGCATAAGTCCCCCGGGTGAAAAACTGTTTTTT. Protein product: CASISPPGEKLFF.

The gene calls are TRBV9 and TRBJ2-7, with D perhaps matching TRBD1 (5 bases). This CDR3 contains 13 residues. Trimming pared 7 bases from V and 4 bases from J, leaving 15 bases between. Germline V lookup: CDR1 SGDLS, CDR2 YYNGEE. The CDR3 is CASGLQEGYEQYF. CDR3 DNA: TGTGCCAGCGGCCTACAGGAAGGGTACGAGCAGTACTTC.

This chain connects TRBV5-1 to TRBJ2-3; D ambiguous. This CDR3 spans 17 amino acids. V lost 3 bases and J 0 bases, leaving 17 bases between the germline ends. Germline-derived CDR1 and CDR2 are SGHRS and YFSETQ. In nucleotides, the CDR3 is TGCGCCAGCAGCTCACCCCGCGGCGGTAGCAGCACAGATACGCAGTATTTT. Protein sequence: CASSSPRGGSSTDTQYF.

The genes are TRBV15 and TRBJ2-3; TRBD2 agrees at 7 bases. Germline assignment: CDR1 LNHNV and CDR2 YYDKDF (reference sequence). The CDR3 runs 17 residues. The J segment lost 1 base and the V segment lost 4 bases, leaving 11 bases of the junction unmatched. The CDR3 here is CATSKKPGGARTDTQYF. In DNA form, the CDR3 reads TGTGCCACCAGCAAAAAACCGGGGGGAGCACGCACAGATACGCAGTATTTT.

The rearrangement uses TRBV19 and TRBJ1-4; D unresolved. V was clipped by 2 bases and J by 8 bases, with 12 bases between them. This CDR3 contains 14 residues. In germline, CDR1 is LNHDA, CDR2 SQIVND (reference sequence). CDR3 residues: CASSIRGSREKLFF. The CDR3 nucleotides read TGTGCCAGTAGTATAAGAGGGAGTAGAGAAAAACTGTTTTTT.

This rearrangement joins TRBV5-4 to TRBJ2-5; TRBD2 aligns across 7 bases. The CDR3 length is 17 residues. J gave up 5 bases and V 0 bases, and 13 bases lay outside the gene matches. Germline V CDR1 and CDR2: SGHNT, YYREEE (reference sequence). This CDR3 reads CASSLVPGTPGGETQYF. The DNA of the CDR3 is TGTGCCAGCAGCTTGGTACCCGGGACCCCCGGGGGGGAGACCCAGTACTTC. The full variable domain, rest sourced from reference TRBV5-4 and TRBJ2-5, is ETGVTQSPTHLIKTRGQQVTLRCSSQSGHNTVSWYQQALGQGPQFIFQYYREEENGRGNFPPRFSGLQFPNYSSELNVNALELDDSALYLCASSLVPGTPGGETQYFGPGTRLLVL.